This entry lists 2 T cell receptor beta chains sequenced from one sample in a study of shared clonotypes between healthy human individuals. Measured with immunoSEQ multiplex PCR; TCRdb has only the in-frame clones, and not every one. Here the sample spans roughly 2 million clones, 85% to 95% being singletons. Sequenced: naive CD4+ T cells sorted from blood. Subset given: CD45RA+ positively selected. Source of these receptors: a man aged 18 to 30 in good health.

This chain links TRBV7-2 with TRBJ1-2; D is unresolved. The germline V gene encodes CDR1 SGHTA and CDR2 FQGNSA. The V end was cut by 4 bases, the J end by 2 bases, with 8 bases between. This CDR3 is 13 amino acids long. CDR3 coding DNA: TGTGCCAGCAGCTCCCAAGGAAACTATGGCTACACCTTC. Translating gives CASSSQGNYGYTF.

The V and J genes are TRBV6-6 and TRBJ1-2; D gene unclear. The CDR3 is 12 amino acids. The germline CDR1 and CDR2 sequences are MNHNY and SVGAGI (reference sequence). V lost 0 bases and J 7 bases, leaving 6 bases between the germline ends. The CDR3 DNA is TGTGCCAGCAGTTACTCGGCCTCTGGCTACACCTTC. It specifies CASSYSASGYTF.